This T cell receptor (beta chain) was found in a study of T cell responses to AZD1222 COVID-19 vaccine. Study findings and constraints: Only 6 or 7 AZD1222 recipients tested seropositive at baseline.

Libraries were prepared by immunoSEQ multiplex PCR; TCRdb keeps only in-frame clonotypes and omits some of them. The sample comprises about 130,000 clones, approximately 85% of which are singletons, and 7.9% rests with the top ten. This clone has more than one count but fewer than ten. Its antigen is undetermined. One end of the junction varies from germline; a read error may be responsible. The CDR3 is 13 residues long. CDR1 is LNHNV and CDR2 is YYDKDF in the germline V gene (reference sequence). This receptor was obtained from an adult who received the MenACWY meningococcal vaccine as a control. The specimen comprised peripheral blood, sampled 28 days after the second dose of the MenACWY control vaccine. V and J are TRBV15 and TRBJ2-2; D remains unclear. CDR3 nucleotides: TGTGCCACCGGCAGCAGCGACACCGGGGAGCTGTTTTTT. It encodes CATGSSDTGELFF.